The table lists the clone carrying this T cell receptor beta chain with many counts. The antigen remains undetermined. This specimen comes from a study of regulatory T cells in long-lasting Graves disease. Study conclusions and caveats: Under persistent disease, TRBV28, TRBJ1-2 and TRBJ2-5 were used preferentially.

Arm-PCR of CDR3 regions with iRepertoire HTBI primers generated TCR beta libraries. From the multiplex PCR reads, TCRdb called clonotypes with MiXCR, one entry per CDR3 protein. The table shows 620,000 or so distinct CDR3 sequences, with roughly 15% occurring only once. Trimming took off 3 bases at V and 8 bases at J, with 11 bases between the two ends. The germline V gene has CDR1 MNHEY and CDR2 SMNVEV (reference sequence). CDR3 size: 12 residues. Time point: newly diagnosed GD, antithyroid drugs for less than 3 months. Following extraction of RNA from PBMCs, that RNA was used to make the TCR library. These data also formed part of another study, on T cells in Graves' hyperthyroidism and ophthalmopathy.

The source is a woman younger than 45 with Graves disease. The genes are TRBV27 and TRBJ2-7; possibly TRBD2 for D (6 bases). Sequencing used peripheral blood mononuclear cells (PBMCs), obtained at new diagnosis, from a patient treated with antithyroid drugs. CDR3 amino acids: CASSFGGGKQYF. The DNA for the CDR3 is TGTGCCAGCAGTTTTGGCGGAGGGAAGCAGTACTTC.